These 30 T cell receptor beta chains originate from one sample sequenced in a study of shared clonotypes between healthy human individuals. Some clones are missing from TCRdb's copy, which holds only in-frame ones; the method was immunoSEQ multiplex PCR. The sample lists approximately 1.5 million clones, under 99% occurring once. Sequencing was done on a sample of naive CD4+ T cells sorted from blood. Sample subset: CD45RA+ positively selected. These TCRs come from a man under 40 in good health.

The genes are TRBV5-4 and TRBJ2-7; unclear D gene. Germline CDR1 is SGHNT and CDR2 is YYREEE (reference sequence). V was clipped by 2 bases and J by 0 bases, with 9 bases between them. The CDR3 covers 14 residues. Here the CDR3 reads CASSFESSSYEQYF. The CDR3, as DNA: TGTGCCAGCAGCTTTGAGTCTAGCTCCTACGAGCAGTACTTC.

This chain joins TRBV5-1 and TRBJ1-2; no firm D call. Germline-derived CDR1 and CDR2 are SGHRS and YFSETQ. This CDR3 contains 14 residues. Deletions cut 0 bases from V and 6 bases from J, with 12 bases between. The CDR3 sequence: CASSLATGLDGYTF. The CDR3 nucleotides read TGCGCCAGCAGCTTGGCGACCGGTCTAGATGGCTACACCTTC. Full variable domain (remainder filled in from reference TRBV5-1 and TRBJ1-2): KAGVTQTPRYLIKTRGQQVTLSCSPISGHRSVSWYQQTPGQGLQFLFEYFSETQRNKGNFPGRFSGRQFSNSRSEMNVSTLELGDSALYLCASSLATGLDGYTFGSGTRLTVV.

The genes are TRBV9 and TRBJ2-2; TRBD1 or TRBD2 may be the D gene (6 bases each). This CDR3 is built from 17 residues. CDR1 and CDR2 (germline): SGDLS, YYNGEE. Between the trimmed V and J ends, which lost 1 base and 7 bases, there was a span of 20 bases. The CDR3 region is CASSVYPGAHGNGELFF. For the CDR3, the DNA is TGTGCCAGCAGCGTATATCCGGGGGCGCACGGGAACGGGGAGCTGTTTTTT.

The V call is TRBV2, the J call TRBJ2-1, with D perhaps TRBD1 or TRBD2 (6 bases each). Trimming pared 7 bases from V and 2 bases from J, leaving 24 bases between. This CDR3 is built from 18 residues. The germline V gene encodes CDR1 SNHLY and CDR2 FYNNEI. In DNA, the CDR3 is TGTGCCAGCACCCCGGGGGCGCTCCTGCGGGAAGCCTACAATGAGCAGTTCTTC. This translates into CASTPGALLREAYNEQFF. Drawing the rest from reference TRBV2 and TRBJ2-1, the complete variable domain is EPEVTQTPSHQVTQMGQEVILRCVPISNHLYFYWYRQILGQKVEFLVSFYNNEISEKSEIFDDQFSVERPDGSNFTLKIRSTKLEDSAMYFCASTPGALLREAYNEQFFGPGTRLTVL.

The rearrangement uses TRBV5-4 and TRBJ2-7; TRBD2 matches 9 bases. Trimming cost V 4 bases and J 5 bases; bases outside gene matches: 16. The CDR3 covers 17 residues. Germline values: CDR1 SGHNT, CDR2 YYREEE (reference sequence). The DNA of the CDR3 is TGTGCCAGCAGCACACAAGCTGGCGGGAGGGGGCTCAACGAGCAGTACTTC. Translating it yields CASSTQAGGRGLNEQYF. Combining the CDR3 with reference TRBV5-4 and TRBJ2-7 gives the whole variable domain ETGVTQSPTHLIKTRGQQVTLRCSSQSGHNTVSWYQQALGQGPQFIFQYYREEENGRGNFPPRFSGLQFPNYSSELNVNALELDDSALYLCASSTQAGGRGLNEQYFGPGTRLTVT.

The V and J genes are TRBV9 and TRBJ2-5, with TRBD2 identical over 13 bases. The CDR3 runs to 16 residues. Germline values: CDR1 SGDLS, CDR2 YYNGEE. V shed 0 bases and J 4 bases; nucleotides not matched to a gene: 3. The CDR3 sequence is CASSVGTSGRGETQYF. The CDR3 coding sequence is TGTGCCAGCAGCGTAGGGACTAGCGGGAGAGGAGAGACCCAGTACTTC.

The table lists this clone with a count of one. CDR3 residues: CASSLMGGAFNQPQHF. DNA of the CDR3: TGTGCCAGCAGCTTAATGGGGGGCGCCTTTAATCAGCCCCAGCATTTT. V usage is TRBV7-2 and J usage is TRBJ1-5, with D tentatively TRBD1 (6 bases). This CDR3 is built from 16 residues. The germline V gene has CDR1 SGHTA and CDR2 FQGNSA. Trimming shortened V by 2 bases and J by 4 bases, and 15 bases separated the two germline ends.

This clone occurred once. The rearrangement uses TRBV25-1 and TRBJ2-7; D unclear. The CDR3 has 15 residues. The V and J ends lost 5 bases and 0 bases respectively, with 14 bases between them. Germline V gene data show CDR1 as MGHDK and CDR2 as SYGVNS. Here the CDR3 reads CASSLVSGVSYEQYF. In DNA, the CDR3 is TGTGCCAGCAGTCTAGTGAGTGGGGTCTCCTACGAGCAGTACTTC.

The CDR3 bases are TGTGCCAGCAGCGTAGATTCCCCCCCTTGGGCGGGATACAATGAGCAGTTCTTC. Encoded protein: CASSVDSPPWAGYNEQFF. The chain carries TRBV9 and TRBJ2-1, with D perhaps matching TRBD2 (6 bases). CDR3 length: 18 amino acids. The V end was cut by 0 bases, the J end by 4 bases, with 20 bases between. The germline CDR1 and CDR2 sequences are SGDLS and YYNGEE. The entire variable domain, with the rest obtained from reference TRBV9 and TRBJ2-1, is as follows: DSGVTQTPKHLITATGQRVTLRCSPRSGDLSVYWYQQSLDQGLQFLIQYYNGEERAKGNILERFSAQQFPDLHSELNLSSLELGDSALYFCASSVDSPPWAGYNEQFFGPGTRLTVL.

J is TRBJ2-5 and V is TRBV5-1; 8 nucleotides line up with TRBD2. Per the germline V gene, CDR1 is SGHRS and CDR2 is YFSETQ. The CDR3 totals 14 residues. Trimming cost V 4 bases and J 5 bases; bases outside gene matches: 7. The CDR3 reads CASSLRGGEETQYF. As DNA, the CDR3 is TGCGCCAGCAGCCTTCGGGGGGGCGAGGAGACCCAGTACTTC.

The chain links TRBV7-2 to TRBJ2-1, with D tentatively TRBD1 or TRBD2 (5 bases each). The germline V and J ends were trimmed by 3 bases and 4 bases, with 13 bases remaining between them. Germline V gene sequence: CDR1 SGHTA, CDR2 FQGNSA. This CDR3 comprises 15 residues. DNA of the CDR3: TGTGCCAGCAGCTTGGCGAGGGGACCGTACAATGAGCAGTTCTTC. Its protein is CASSLARGPYNEQFF.

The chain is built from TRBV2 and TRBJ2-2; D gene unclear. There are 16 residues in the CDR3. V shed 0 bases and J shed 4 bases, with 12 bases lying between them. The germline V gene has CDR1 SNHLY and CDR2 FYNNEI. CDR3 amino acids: CASSEARGLATGELFF. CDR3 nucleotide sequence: TGTGCCAGCAGTGAAGCCCGAGGTTTGGCCACCGGGGAGCTGTTTTTT.

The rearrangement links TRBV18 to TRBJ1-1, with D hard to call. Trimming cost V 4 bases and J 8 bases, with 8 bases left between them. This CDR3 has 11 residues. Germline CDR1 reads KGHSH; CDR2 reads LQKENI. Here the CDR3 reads CASSQYSEAFF. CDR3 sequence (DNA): TGTGCCAGCTCACAATATTCCGAAGCTTTCTTT.

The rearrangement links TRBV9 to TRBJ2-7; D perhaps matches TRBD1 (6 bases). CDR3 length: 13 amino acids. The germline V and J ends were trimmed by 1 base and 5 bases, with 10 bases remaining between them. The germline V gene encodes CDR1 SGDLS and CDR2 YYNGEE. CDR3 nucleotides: TGTGCCAGCAGCGTAACAGGGACCCACGAGCAGTACTTC. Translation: CASSVTGTHEQYF.

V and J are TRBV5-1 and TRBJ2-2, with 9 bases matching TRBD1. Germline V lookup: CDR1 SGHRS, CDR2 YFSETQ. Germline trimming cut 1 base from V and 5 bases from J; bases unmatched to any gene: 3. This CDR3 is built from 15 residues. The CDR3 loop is CASSLWTGETGELFF. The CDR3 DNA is TGCGCCAGCAGCTTGTGGACAGGGGAAACCGGGGAGCTGTTTTTT.

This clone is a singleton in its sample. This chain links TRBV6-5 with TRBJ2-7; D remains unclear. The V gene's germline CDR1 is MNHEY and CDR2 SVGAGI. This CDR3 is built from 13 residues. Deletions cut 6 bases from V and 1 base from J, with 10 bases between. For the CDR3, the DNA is TGTGCCAGCAGGGGCTTTAGGTCCTACGAGCAGTACTTC. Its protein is CASRGFRSYEQYF.

CDR3 sequence: CASSIGPTGELFF. Here the CDR3 DNA reads TGCGCCAGCAGTATTGGGCCCACCGGGGAGCTGTTTTTT. The V and J genes are TRBV10-1 and TRBJ2-2; D remains unclear. Between the trimmed V and J ends, which lost 5 bases and 4 bases, there was a span of 8 bases. This CDR3 has 13 residues. The germline gives CDR1 WNHNN, CDR2 SYGVQD (reference sequence).

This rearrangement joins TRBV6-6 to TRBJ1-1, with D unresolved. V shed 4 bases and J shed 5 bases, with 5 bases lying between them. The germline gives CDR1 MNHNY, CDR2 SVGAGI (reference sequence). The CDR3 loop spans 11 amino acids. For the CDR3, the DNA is TGTGCCAGCAGTTCTAAAACTGAAGCTTTCTTT. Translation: CASSSKTEAFF.

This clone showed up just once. CDR3 bases: TGTGCCAGCAGCTTGGGTGTGGGGTGGAACAATGAGCAGTTCTTC. Its protein product is CASSLGVGWNNEQFF. This rearrangement joins TRBV5-4 to TRBJ2-1; D is ambiguous. From germline, CDR1 is SGHNT and CDR2 YYREEE (reference sequence). The CDR3 runs 15 residues. V lost 0 bases and J lost 5, with 12 bases in between.

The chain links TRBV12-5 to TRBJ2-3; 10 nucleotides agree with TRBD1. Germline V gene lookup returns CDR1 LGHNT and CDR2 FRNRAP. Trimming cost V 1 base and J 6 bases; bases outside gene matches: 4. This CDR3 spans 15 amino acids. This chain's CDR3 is CASGLGQGAFDTQYF. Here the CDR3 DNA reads TGTGCTAGTGGTTTGGGACAGGGGGCGTTTGATACGCAGTATTTT.

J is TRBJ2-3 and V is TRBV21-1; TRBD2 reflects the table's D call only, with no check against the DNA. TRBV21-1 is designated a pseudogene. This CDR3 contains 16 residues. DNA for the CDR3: TGTGCCAGCAGCAAAGTCGAAAAGCCTAGCACAGATACGCAGTATTTT. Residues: CASSKVEKPSTDTQYF.

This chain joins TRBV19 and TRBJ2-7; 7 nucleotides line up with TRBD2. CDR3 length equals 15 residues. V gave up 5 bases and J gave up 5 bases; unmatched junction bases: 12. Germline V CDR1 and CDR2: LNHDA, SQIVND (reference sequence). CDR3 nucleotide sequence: TGTGCCAGTAGTCCACCAGGCGGGGGAGTCCACGAGCAGTACTTC. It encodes CASSPPGGGVHEQYF. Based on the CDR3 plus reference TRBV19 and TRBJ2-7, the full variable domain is DGGITQSPKYLFRKEGQNVTLSCEQNLNHDAMYWYRQDPGQGLRLIYYSQIVNDFQKGDIAEGYSVSREKKESFPLTVTSAQKNPTAFYLCASSPPGGGVHEQYFGPGTRLTVT.

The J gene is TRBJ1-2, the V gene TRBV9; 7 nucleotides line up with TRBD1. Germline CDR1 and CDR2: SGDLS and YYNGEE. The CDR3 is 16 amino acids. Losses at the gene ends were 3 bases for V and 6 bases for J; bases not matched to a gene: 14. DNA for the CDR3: TGTGCCAGCAGCGGAAGACAGGGCAGGGAAGATCATGGCTACACCTTC. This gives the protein CASSGRQGREDHGYTF.

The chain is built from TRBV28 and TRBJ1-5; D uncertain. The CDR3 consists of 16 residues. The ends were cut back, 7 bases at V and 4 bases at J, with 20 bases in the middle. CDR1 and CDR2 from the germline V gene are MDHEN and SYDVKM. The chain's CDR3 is CASTPRSGRANQPQHF. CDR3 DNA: TGTGCCAGCACCCCCCGGTCCGGGAGGGCTAATCAGCCCCAGCATTTT.

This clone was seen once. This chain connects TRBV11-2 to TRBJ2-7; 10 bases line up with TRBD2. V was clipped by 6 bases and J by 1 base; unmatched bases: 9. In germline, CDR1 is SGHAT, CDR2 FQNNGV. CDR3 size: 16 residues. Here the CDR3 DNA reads TGTGCCAGCAGAAAACCGGGACTAGCGTCTTCCTACGAGCAGTACTTC. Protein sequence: CASRKPGLASSYEQYF.

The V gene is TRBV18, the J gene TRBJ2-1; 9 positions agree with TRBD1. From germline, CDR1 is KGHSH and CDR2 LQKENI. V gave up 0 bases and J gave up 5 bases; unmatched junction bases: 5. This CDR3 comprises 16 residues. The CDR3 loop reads CASSPPLGQGNNEQFF. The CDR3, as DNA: TGTGCCAGCTCACCACCGTTGGGACAGGGTAACAATGAGCAGTTCTTC.

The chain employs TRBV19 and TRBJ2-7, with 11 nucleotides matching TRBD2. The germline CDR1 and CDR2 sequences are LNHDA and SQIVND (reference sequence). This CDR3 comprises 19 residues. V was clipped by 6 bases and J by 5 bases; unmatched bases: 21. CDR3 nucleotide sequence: TGTGCCAGTAGCCGGACAGCACTCGTGTCTAGCGGGAGGTACCACGAGCAGTACTTC. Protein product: CASSRTALVSSGRYHEQYF.

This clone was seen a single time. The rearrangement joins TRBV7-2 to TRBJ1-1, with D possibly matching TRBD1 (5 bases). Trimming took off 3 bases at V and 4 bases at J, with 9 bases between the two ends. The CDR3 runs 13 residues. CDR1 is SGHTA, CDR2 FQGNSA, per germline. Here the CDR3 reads CASSLQGVTEAFF. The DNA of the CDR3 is TGTGCCAGCAGCTTGCAGGGAGTCACTGAAGCTTTCTTT.

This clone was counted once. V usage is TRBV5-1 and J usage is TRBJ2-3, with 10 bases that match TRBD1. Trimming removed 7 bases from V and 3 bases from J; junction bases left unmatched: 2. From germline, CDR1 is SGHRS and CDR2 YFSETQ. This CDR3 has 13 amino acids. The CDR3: CASGQGVTDTQYF. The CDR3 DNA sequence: TGCGCCAGCGGACAGGGGGTAACAGATACGCAGTATTTT.

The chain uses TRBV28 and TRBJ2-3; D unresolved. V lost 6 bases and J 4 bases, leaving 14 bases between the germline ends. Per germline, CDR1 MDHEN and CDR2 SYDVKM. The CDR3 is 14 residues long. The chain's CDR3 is CASSPPLQPDTQYF. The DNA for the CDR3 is TGTGCCAGCAGCCCCCCGTTGCAACCAGATACGCAGTATTTT.